Each of the 23 T cell receptor beta chains below was sequenced from the same sample in a study of cytomegalovirus exposure and HLA in healthy donors. The assay was immunoSEQ multiplex PCR, and TCRdb's table has in-frame clones only and misses some. This table holds 200,000 or so clones, around 84% found once. The sequencing sample was made of PBMCs. These receptors all stem from a young woman in good health and CMV-seropositive.

The DNA of the CDR3 is TGTGCCAGTGCCCGCGCGAGCTCCTACAATGAGCAGTTCTTC. Its translation is CASARASSYNEQFF. This chain connects TRBV19 to TRBJ2-1, with D unresolved. From germline, CDR1 is LNHDA and CDR2 SQIVND (reference sequence). This CDR3 region has 14 residues. Trimming left V 8 bases short and J 0 bases short, with 11 bases between.

This chain joins TRBV19 and TRBJ1-2, with TRBD1 identical over 7 bases. Germline values: CDR1 LNHDA, CDR2 SQIVND (reference sequence). The CDR3 runs 13 residues. The junction had 6 bases not matched to a gene; V was cut back by 7 bases and J by 4 bases. Written as DNA, the CDR3 is TGTGCCAGTAAGAGGGGGCAGGGCTATGGCTACACCTTC. This sequence encodes CASKRGQGYGYTF.

The gene calls are TRBV19 and TRBJ2-7, with TRBD1 matching over 7 bases. V lost 4 bases, J lost 2 bases, and 5 bases stayed unmatched. Germline CDR1 reads LNHDA; CDR2 reads SQIVND (reference sequence). The CDR3 sequence is 14 residues long. The DNA of the CDR3 is TGTGCCAGTAGTACCCGACAGGGTACCTACGAGCAGTACTTC. The encoded protein is CASSTRQGTYEQYF.

The chain uses TRBV5-6 and TRBJ2-1, with TRBD2 as a possible D gene (5 bases). This CDR3 spans 14 amino acids. The germline V and J ends were trimmed by 4 bases and 2 bases, with 10 bases remaining between them. Germline loops: CDR1 SGHDT, CDR2 YYEEEE. CDR3 region: CASSPDFAYNEQFF. DNA for the CDR3: TGTGCCAGCAGCCCGGACTTCGCCTACAATGAGCAGTTCTTC.

V gene TRBV10-3 combines with J gene TRBJ2-7; 8 positions match TRBD2. V shed 6 bases and J 6 bases; nucleotides not matched to a gene: 10. CDR1 is ENHRY, CDR2 SYGVKD, per germline. The CDR3 covers 14 residues. The chain's CDR3 is CAIREASGSSEQYF. The CDR3 DNA is TGTGCCATCAGGGAAGCCAGCGGGAGCAGCGAGCAGTACTTC.

The chain joins TRBV5-1 to TRBJ2-7; 7 bases fit TRBD2. V shed 4 bases, J shed 2 bases, and the junction held 12 bases outside the gene matches. The CDR3 contains 16 residues. The germline gives CDR1 SGHRS, CDR2 YFSETQ. The CDR3: CASSPRVTSDPYEQYF. In DNA form, the CDR3 reads TGCGCCAGCAGCCCTCGAGTAACTAGCGACCCCTACGAGCAGTACTTC.

The chain is built from TRBV2 and TRBJ2-7; 8 bases are a match to TRBD2. This CDR3 region has 12 residues. The V segment lost 8 bases and the J segment 3 bases; nucleotides outside the gene matches: 3. In germline, CDR1 is SNHLY, CDR2 FYNNEI. The CDR3 loop is CASGREGYEQYF. In DNA, the CDR3 is TGTGCCAGCGGTCGGGAGGGCTACGAGCAGTACTTC.

The chain carries TRBV4-1 and TRBJ2-5, with D unclear. CDR3 length: 14 residues. Per germline, CDR1 MGHRA and CDR2 YSYEKL. Trimming pared 1 base from V and 3 bases from J, leaving 9 bases between. The CDR3 DNA sequence: TGCGCCAGCAGCCAAGTGCGGCAAGAAGAGACCCAGTACTTC. Residues: CASSQVRQEETQYF.

The chain combines TRBV19 with TRBJ1-5; D is uncertain. There are 13 residues in the CDR3. The germline V gene has CDR1 LNHDA and CDR2 SQIVND (reference sequence). V was trimmed by 3 bases and J by 6 bases, leaving 9 bases between them. The CDR3 nucleotides read TGTGCCAGTAGTATTCTTACCGGTCAGCCCCAGCATTTT. This encodes CASSILTGQPQHF.

The chain combines TRBV29-1 with TRBJ2-6; tentatively, D is TRBD1 (5 bases). Trimming left V 7 bases short and J 2 bases short, with 12 bases between. CDR1 and CDR2 from the germline V gene are SQVTM and ANQGSEA. The CDR3 covers 14 residues. Here the CDR3 reads CSAGQTAGANVLTF. CDR3 sequence (DNA): TGCAGCGCTGGACAAACAGCTGGGGCCAACGTCCTGACTTTC.

This chain uses TRBV19 with TRBJ1-5; the D is unclear. Looked up from germline, CDR1 is LNHDA and CDR2 is SQIVND (reference sequence). The CDR3 is 13 amino acids. The V gene lost 3 bases and the J gene lost 3 bases, with 6 bases spanning the gap. CDR3 amino acids: CASSIGANQPQHF. The CDR3 coding sequence is TGTGCCAGTAGTATCGGTGCCAATCAGCCCCAGCATTTT. The full variable domain, in which reference TRBV19 and TRBJ1-5 provide the parts outside the CDR3, is DGGITQSPKYLFRKEGQNVTLSCEQNLNHDAMYWYRQDPGQGLRLIYYSQIVNDFQKGDIAEGYSVSREKKESFPLTVTSAQKNPTAFYLCASSIGANQPQHFGDGTRLSIL.

The CDR3 nucleotides read TGTGCCAGCAGTCCGAGGACAGGGGGCTACGAGCAGTACTTC. Translation gives CASSPRTGGYEQYF. V and J are TRBV27 and TRBJ2-7; 10 bases agree with TRBD1. CDR1 is MNHEY, CDR2 SMNVEV, per germline (reference sequence). The CDR3 is 14 residues long. After removal of 5 bases from V and 3 bases from J, the junction contained 4 bases not matched to a gene.

V gene TRBV5-4 combines with J gene TRBJ1-2, with 7 bases fitting TRBD1. The CDR3 runs to 15 residues. V gave up 2 bases and J gave up 0 bases; unmatched junction bases: 4. The germline V gene encodes CDR1 SGHNT and CDR2 YYREEE (reference sequence). The CDR3 is CASSLSGGTNYGYTF. The CDR3 nucleotides read TGTGCCAGCAGCTTATCAGGGGGGACTAACTATGGCTACACCTTC.

This clone was found a few times. The J gene is TRBJ2-3, the V gene TRBV7-6; 9 nucleotides line up with TRBD1. The CDR3 is 14 amino acids. The trim removed 4 bases at V and 7 bases at J, leaving 6 bases unmatched. Germline-derived CDR1 and CDR2 are SGHVS and FNYEAQ. CDR3 protein: CASSSGQGMYTQYF. CDR3 sequence (DNA): TGTGCCAGCAGCTCGGGACAGGGAATGTATACGCAGTATTTT.

The CDR3, as DNA: TGCAGCGTTGAGGAGGCTCAAAAACTGTTTTTT. It yields the protein CSVEEAQKLFF. V gene TRBV29-1 combines with J gene TRBJ1-4; D unresolved. CDR3 length equals 11 residues. Germline V gene lookup returns CDR1 SQVTM and CDR2 ANQGSEA. V was shortened by 3 bases and J by 9 bases, with 8 bases between the two germline ends. The full variable domain, completed using reference TRBV29-1 and TRBJ1-4, is SAVISQKPSRDICQRGTSLTIQCQVDSQVTMMFWYRQQPGQSLTLIATANQGSEATYESGFVIDKFPISRPNLTFSTLTVSNMSPEDSSIYLCSVEEAQKLFFGSGTQLSVL.

The V call is TRBV4-1, the J call TRBJ2-6, with D hard to call. Per the germline V gene, CDR1 is MGHRA and CDR2 is YSYEKL. V gave up 2 bases and J gave up 0 bases, with 5 bases separating them. The CDR3 sequence is 15 residues long. The CDR3 sequence: CASSQLSSGANVLTF. The CDR3 nucleotides are TGCGCCAGCAGCCAACTGAGCTCTGGGGCCAACGTCCTGACTTTC.

This clone was counted between two and nine times. The chain uses TRBV28 and TRBJ2-3; D is possibly TRBD1 (6 bases). CDR3 size: 15 residues. The V end lost 5 bases, the J end lost 1 base, and 13 bases lay between the germline ends. CDR1 is MDHEN and CDR2 is SYDVKM in the germline V gene. The CDR3 reads CASSAPGHRTDTQYF. The CDR3 coding sequence is TGTGCCAGCAGTGCTCCGGGACACCGCACAGATACGCAGTATTTT.

This chain connects TRBV5-6 to TRBJ1-1; 7 bases map to TRBD1. Unmatched junction bases numbered 21, after V lost 6 bases and J lost 1 base. The CDR3 length is 19 residues. Germline V gene data show CDR1 as SGHDT and CDR2 as YYEEEE. The CDR3 DNA follows: TGTGCCAGCATCCAAGGGGGACAGAATTTTCCTCTGACGAACACTGAAGCTTTCTTT. Translation gives CASIQGGQNFPLTNTEAFF.

The chain carries TRBV14 and TRBJ1-2; the D is unclear. This CDR3 has 13 amino acids. Germline assignment: CDR1 SGHDN and CDR2 FVKESK. Between the trimmed V and J ends, which lost 1 base and 2 bases, there was a span of 5 bases. The CDR3: CASSQGVNYGYTF. The CDR3 nucleotides are TGTGCCAGCAGCCAAGGCGTGAACTATGGCTACACCTTC.

The chain carries TRBV27 and TRBJ2-1; TRBD1 agrees at 8 bases. The V and J ends lost 5 bases and 2 bases, in that order; junction bases with no gene match: 2. The CDR3 runs 14 residues. The germline V gene encodes CDR1 MNHEY and CDR2 SMNVEV (reference sequence). This chain's CDR3 is CASSGQGAYNEQFF. DNA for the CDR3: TGTGCCAGCAGTGGACAGGGTGCCTACAATGAGCAGTTCTTC.

The chain is built from TRBV5-1 and TRBJ2-3; 8 bases are shared with TRBD2. The CDR3 totals 15 residues. V lost 1 base, J lost 5 bases, and 6 bases stayed unmatched. The V gene's germline CDR1 is SGHRS and CDR2 YFSETQ. The CDR3 sequence: CASSLPGGSGDTQYF. CDR3 nucleotides: TGCGCCAGCAGCTTGCCGGGAGGGAGTGGAGATACGCAGTATTTT.

This chain links TRBV11-1 with TRBJ2-1, with D possibly matching TRBD2 (6 bases). Trimming removed 1 base from V and 9 bases from J, with 10 bases in between. CDR3 size: 13 residues. Germline loops: CDR1 SGHAT, CDR2 FQDESV (reference sequence). The CDR3 region is CASSLVTSFEQFF. The CDR3 nucleotides are TGTGCCAGCAGCTTAGTAACTAGCTTTGAGCAGTTCTTC.

The V gene is TRBV2, the J gene TRBJ2-1; 8 bases line up with TRBD1. CDR1 and CDR2 (germline): SNHLY, FYNNEI. The CDR3 runs 13 residues. The trim removed 11 bases at V and 2 bases at J, leaving 5 bases unmatched. CDR3 nucleotide sequence: TGTGCCTCTTCAGGGGGCCCCTACAATGAGCAGTTCTTC. This gives the protein CASSGGPYNEQFF.